This entry describes one TCR beta chain. What this receptor recognizes is not known. It has no much larger one-base neighbor in the sample; base qualities were not kept. The data derive from a study of blood T cell repertoires in COVID-19 (dated by TCRdb to the early 2020s). Regarding the complete study: Collaborator samples came from the United States, Italy and Spain and covered acute and convalescent phases of COVID-19. Where available, HLA class I and class II types were obtained from metadata supplied by the sample provider rather than from assay-based typing. The repertoires were made available in a free public database intended to serve as a resource for research on the immune response to SARS-CoV-2. The samples were drawn from the first 160 participants of the ongoing ImmuneRACE study and from 1,200 or so subjects provided by 6 global collaborators. The dataset comprised deeply sampled blood TCRbeta repertoires from subjects exposed to, actively infected with, or recovered from COVID-19. Nearly every sample came with metadata listing a de-identified subject ID, COVID-19 status, age in years and sex. The prospective study material was composed of cDNA or gDNA derived from T cells, B-cell-depleted T cells, or PBMCs.

Each collaborating institution followed its own protocols to collect whole blood in K2EDTA tubes. For TCRbeta analysis, collaborator samples were shipped as frozen whole blood, as isolated PBMCs, or as DNA extracted from either sample type. The immunoSEQ Assay, a bias-controlled multiplex PCR, was used to amplify TCRbeta CDR3 regions from genomic DNA. The authors' pipeline ran thus. Within the assay, amplification of reference gene primers was used to estimate how many nucleated cells each sample contained. Sequence reads were collapsed and filtered to measure the absolute abundance of every unique TCRbeta CDR3 rearrangement. For each sample, productive Simpson clonality was calculated by taking the square root of Simpson's diversity index across productive rearrangements. Entries here come from immuneACCESS through TCRdb and include only in-frame sequences with V and J called. Some clones fail to appear in such tables; in the studies checked, an unresolved V gene covers under half of the shortfall, and the cause of the remainder is unknown. The DNA was the basis for D and trimming; V, J and clone size are from that table. The sample table records 200,000 or so clones; roughly nine tenths of these occur just once. Of the sample, under 2.5% is held by the ten largest clones.

Points the paper makes about the study in general: How much clinical and demographic metadata was included differed by source and by participant, and the metadata was provided uncurated.

Sequences were obtained from peripheral blood. The receptor comes from a man aged 70-80 years with active or convalescent COVID-19.

The nucleotide sequence is given as TGTGCCAGCAGCTCCGGGATGGGCCATGAGCAGTTCTTC. It encodes CASSSGMGHEQFF. Rearrangement joined TRBV11-3 to TRBJ2-1; TRBD2 could be the D gene, as 5 bases match. CDR3 length: 13 amino acids, cysteine to phenylalanine. The DNA shown is the 39-base CDR3, in frame from base 1. The germline ends are 12 bases apart after V is trimmed by 4 bases and J by 8 bases. CDR1 and CDR2 are drawn from the germline V gene: SGHNT, YENEEA. The full variable domain, completed from the reference TRBV11-3 and TRBJ2-1 proteins outside the CDR3, reads EAGVVQSPRYKIIEKKQPVAFWCNPISGHNTLYWYLQNLGQGPELLIRYENEEAVDDSQLPKDRFSAERLKGVDSTLKIQPAELGDSAVYLCASSSGMGHEQFFGPGTRLTVL.